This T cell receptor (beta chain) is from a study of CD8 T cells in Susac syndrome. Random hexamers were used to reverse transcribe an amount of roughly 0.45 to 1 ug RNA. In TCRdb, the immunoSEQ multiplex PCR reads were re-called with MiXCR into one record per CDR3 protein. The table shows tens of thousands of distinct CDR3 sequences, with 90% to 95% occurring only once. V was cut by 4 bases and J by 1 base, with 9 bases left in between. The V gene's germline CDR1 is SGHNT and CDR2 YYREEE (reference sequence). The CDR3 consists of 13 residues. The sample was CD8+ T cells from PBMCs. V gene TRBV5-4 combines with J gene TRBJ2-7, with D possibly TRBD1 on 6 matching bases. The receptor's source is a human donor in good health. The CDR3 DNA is TGTGCCAGCAGCAACAGGGCGTCCTACGAGCAGTACTTC. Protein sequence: CASSNRASYEQYF.